The 17 T cell receptor beta chains below were found in one sample sequenced in a study of blood T cell repertoires in COVID-19. Produced via immunoSEQ multiplex PCR; TCRdb's table is partial and in-frame only. The sample has about 210,000 clones; 84% are singletons. Sequenced: PBMCs or T cells enriched from blood (not recorded which). Receptors originate from a woman in her 30s who had been exposed to COVID-19.

This clone was observed a few times. The chain uses TRBV19 and TRBJ1-4, with 7 bases aligning to TRBD1. From germline, CDR1 is LNHDA and CDR2 SQIVND (reference sequence). CDR3 length: 20 amino acids. The V gene end was trimmed by 3 bases and the J gene end by 7 bases; junction bases not matched to a gene: 23. Here the CDR3 reads CASSINLGQSSYTRGEKLFF. CDR3 nucleotides: TGTGCCAGTAGTATCAACCTGGGACAGTCTTCCTATACTAGAGGTGAAAAACTGTTTTTT.

V and J are TRBV7-9 and TRBJ2-5; no firm D call. CDR1 and CDR2 from the germline V gene are SEHNR and FQNEAQ (reference sequence). Trimming cost V 2 bases and J 5 bases, with 15 bases left between them. This CDR3 is 15 amino acids long. The CDR3 is CASSLYSGGWETQYF. The CDR3 DNA reads TGTGCCAGCAGCTTATATTCCGGCGGTTGGGAGACCCAGTACTTC.

V gene TRBV6-5 combines with J gene TRBJ1-2; D is ambiguous. The ends were cut back, 2 bases at V and 8 bases at J, with 15 bases in the middle. Per germline, CDR1 MNHEY and CDR2 SVGAGI. The CDR3 sequence is 14 residues long. Written as DNA, the CDR3 is TGTGCCAGCAGTTACGGCAGTGGCCCCATAGGCTACACCTTC. As protein: CASSYGSGPIGYTF.

V gene TRBV4-2 combines with J gene TRBJ2-1; 9 positions match TRBD2. Germline CDR1 LGHNA, CDR2 YNFKEQ. The length of the CDR3 is 18 residues. V trimming: 0 bases; J trimming: 0 bases; junction bases outside the gene matches: 6. CDR3 amino acids: CASSQEIASGASYNEQFF. The CDR3 nucleotides are TGTGCCAGCAGCCAAGAAATTGCTAGCGGGGCCTCCTACAATGAGCAGTTCTTC.

This chain joins TRBV29-1 and TRBJ1-1; D may be TRBD1 (6 bases). The CDR3 length is 11 residues. Trimming took 4 bases from V and 5 from J, leaving 8 bases between them. The germline gives CDR1 SQVTM, CDR2 ANQGSEA. The CDR3 coding sequence is TGCAGCGTTGGGACAGCTACTGAAGCTTTCTTT. Its translation is CSVGTATEAFF.

Only one count was recorded for this clone. Here the CDR3 DNA reads TGTGCCACCAGTGATTGGGGACTAGCGAACCCCTCCTACAATGAGCAGTTCTTC. Its protein is CATSDWGLANPSYNEQFF. The rearrangement uses TRBV24-1 and TRBJ2-1; 10 bases line up with TRBD2. This CDR3 spans 18 amino acids. Germline lookup yields CDR1 KGHDR and CDR2 SFDVKD. With V trimmed by 2 bases and J by 0 bases, 6 bases remained unmatched.

The chain uses TRBV6-2 or TRBV6-3 and TRBJ1-2; D might be TRBD1 (5 bases). Trimming cost V 0 bases and J 5 bases, with 10 bases left between them. The V gene's germline CDR1 is MNHEY and CDR2 SVGEGT. The CDR3 runs 14 residues. The CDR3 DNA is TGTGCCAGCAGTTACTCGAGCAAGGGGTATGGCTACACCTTC. Translation: CASSYSSKGYGYTF.

The genes are TRBV3-1 (or the pseudogene TRBV3-2) and TRBJ1-1, with 11 bases aligning to TRBD1. CDR3 size: 14 residues. The trim removed 5 bases at V and 4 bases at J, leaving 3 bases unmatched. CDR1 is LGHDT and CDR2 is YNNKEL in the germline V gene (reference sequence). CDR3 loop: CASSRDRGITEAFF. CDR3 bases: TGTGCCAGCAGCAGGGACAGGGGGATCACTGAAGCTTTCTTT.

The chain uses TRBV3-1 (or the pseudogene TRBV3-2) and TRBJ2-1, with TRBD2 matching over 10 bases. Looked up from germline, CDR1 is LGHDT and CDR2 is YNNKEL (reference sequence). CDR3 length: 19 amino acids. Trimming at V came to 4 bases and at J to 1 base, leaving 13 bases not matched to a gene. The DNA for the CDR3 is TGTGCCAGCAGCCTGAAAGCGGGGGGGCGACGTCTTTCCTACAATGAGCAGTTCTTC. Translated, it gives CASSLKAGGRRLSYNEQFF.

The chain carries TRBV12-5 and TRBJ2-2, with TRBD2 matching over 7 bases. From germline, CDR1 is LGHNT and CDR2 FRNRAP. The CDR3 contains 13 residues. Losses at the gene ends were 5 bases for V and 3 bases for J; bases not matched to a gene: 0. Written as DNA, the CDR3 is TGTGCTAGTGGTAGCGGGGACACCGGGGAGCTGTTTTTT. Translated: CASGSGDTGELFF.

The chain combines TRBV29-1 with TRBJ1-5; weak D call: TRBD1 (6 bases). Germline V gene data show CDR1 as SQVTM and CDR2 as ANQGSEA. The ends were cut back, 6 bases at V and 6 bases at J, with 18 bases in the middle. The CDR3 spans 14 residues. CDR3 coding DNA: TGCAGCGTCCGCGGACCAGGGGACACTCAGCCCCAGCATTTT. Translation: CSVRGPGDTQPQHF. Full variable domain (outside the CDR3, taken from reference TRBV29-1 and TRBJ1-5): SAVISQKPSRDICQRGTSLTIQCQVDSQVTMMFWYRQQPGQSLTLIATANQGSEATYESGFVIDKFPISRPNLTFSTLTVSNMSPEDSSIYLCSVRGPGDTQPQHFGDGTRLSIL.

V and J are TRBV5-6 and TRBJ1-6, with D perhaps TRBD1 (5 bases). Looked up from germline, CDR1 is SGHDT and CDR2 is YYEEEE. The CDR3 is 14 amino acids. With 3 bases removed from V and 9 bases from J, the gap between germline ends came to 13 bases. CDR3 DNA: TGTGCCAGCAGCTCCGGGACTTCTGCTTCACCCCTCCACTTT. Its translation is CASSSGTSASPLHF. The entire variable domain, with the rest obtained from reference TRBV5-6 and TRBJ1-6, is as follows: DAGVTQSPTHLIKTRGQQVTLRCSPKSGHDTVSWYQQALGQGPQFIFQYYEEEERQRGNFPDRFSGHQFPNYSSELNVNALLLGDSALYLCASSSGTSASPLHFGNGTRLTVT.

CDR3 DNA: TGTGCCAGCAGGCCCCTTCTGTACAGAAACTATGGCTACACCTTC. It encodes CASRPLLYRNYGYTF. V is TRBV6-5 and J is TRBJ1-2; D not resolved. The CDR3 sequence is 15 residues long. Deletions cut 6 bases from V and 2 bases from J, with 16 bases between. The germline CDR1 and CDR2 sequences are MNHEY and SVGAGI.

The V call is TRBV19, the J call TRBJ1-4; D uncertain. CDR1 and CDR2 from the germline V gene are LNHDA and SQIVND (reference sequence). The CDR3 covers 15 residues. V was pared by 3 bases and J by 7 bases, with 15 bases between. CDR3 in amino acids: CASSILRVGSEKLFF. Written as DNA, the CDR3 is TGTGCCAGTAGTATTTTGAGGGTCGGATCTGAAAAACTGTTTTTT.

CDR3: CAWSLGQGDQPQHF. CDR3 in DNA: TGTGCCTGGAGCTTGGGACAGGGAGATCAGCCCCAGCATTTT. This chain connects TRBV30 to TRBJ1-5; 9 positions agree with TRBD1. Germline values: CDR1 GTSNPN, CDR2 SVGIG (reference sequence). V lost 3 bases to trimming and J lost 5 bases; unmatched junction nucleotides: 5. CDR3 length: 14 residues. The full variable domain, in which reference TRBV30 and TRBJ1-5 provide the parts outside the CDR3, is SQTIHQWPATLVQPVGSPLSLECTVEGTSNPNLYWYRQAAGRGLQLLFYSVGIGQISSEVPQNLSASRPQDRQFILSSKKLLLSDSGFYLCAWSLGQGDQPQHFGDGTRLSIL.

The chain couples TRBV7-9 to TRBJ2-3, with 9 bases aligning to TRBD2. CDR3 length: 16 amino acids. V lost 3 bases, J lost 1 base, and 5 bases stayed unmatched. CDR1 and CDR2 (germline): SEHNR, FQNEAQ (reference sequence). The CDR3 bases are TGTGCCAGCAGCTTCCCCATAGCGGGGGGCACAGATACGCAGTATTTT. This gives the protein CASSFPIAGGTDTQYF.

This chain uses TRBV9 with TRBJ1-2; tentative D call: TRBD1 (6 bases). The CDR3 is made up of 16 amino acids. The germline gives CDR1 SGDLS, CDR2 YYNGEE. With 4 bases removed from V and 0 bases from J, the gap between germline ends came to 16 bases. Here the CDR3 DNA reads TGTGCCAGCAGCTCGATTACCGGGACACCTAACTATGGCTACACCTTC. Encoded protein: CASSSITGTPNYGYTF.